The source of this T cell receptor (beta chain) is a study of CD8+ T cells in alopecia areata. Across the whole study: Oral tofacitinib, 5 to 10 mg twice daily, was given in an open-label trial. Tofacitinib ran for 6 to 18 months before 6 months off drug. Whole-study findings and limits: Given one nonresponder, whether baseline CD8+ expansion relates to response remains uncertain. In scalp samples, resident alphabeta T cells of normal skin are also sequenced.

Isolated RNA was reverse transcribed into cDNA used as the sequencing template. Sequenced by immunoSEQ multiplex PCR; TCRdb stores in-frame clones only, minus some. In the table there are about 200,000 clones, 60% of which are singletons. As for this clone: Its specificity is unknown. This sample also contains other DNA sequences that code for the same CDR3.

Germline V gene lookup returns CDR1 GTSNPN and CDR2 SVGIG (reference sequence). The V end was cut by 1 base, the J end by 5 bases, with 5 bases between. The CDR3 loop spans 12 amino acids. Treatment reported: oral pan-JAK inhibitor, 5-10 mg twice daily. The material sequenced was CD4+ T cells sorted from blood, taken at week 24, from a patient treated with tofacitinib. The rearrangement links TRBV30 to TRBJ2-2; D might be TRBD1 (5 bases). This sequence originates from a human donor with alopecia areata. The CDR3 here is CAWSEGTGELFF. In DNA form, the CDR3 reads TGTGCCTGGAGTGAGGGGACCGGGGAGCTGTTTTTT.